The T cell receptor (beta chain) under discussion was sequenced for a study of blood T cell repertoires in COVID-19. Overall study context: Whether acute or convalescent, the COVID-19 samples came from the United States, Italy and Spain.

The protocol was immunoSEQ multiplex PCR, while the TCRdb copy is restricted to in-frame clones and leaves out a portion. The repertoire includes about 200,000 clones, 65% to 90% of them detected once, and 3.5% to 4.5% sits in the top ten. The study drew participants aged about 18 to 95 years from some 24 US areas. The CDR3 totals 15 residues. Germline CDR1 reads KGHDR; CDR2 reads SFDVKD. Trimming pared 10 bases from V and 1 base from J, leaving 15 bases between. Source material: PBMCs or T cells enriched from blood (not recorded which). The TCR sequence derives from a woman in her 40s with acute COVID-19. The J gene is TRBJ2-2, the V gene TRBV24-1; possibly TRBD1 for D (5 bases). CDR3 DNA: TGTGCCACAGCCCCCCCGGACATGAACACCGGGGAGCTGTTTTTT. This translates into CATAPPDMNTGELFF.